Listed below are T cell receptor beta chains from one sample, sequenced in a study of cytomegalovirus exposure and HLA in healthy donors. The protocol was immunoSEQ multiplex PCR, while the TCRdb copy is restricted to in-frame clones and leaves out a portion. The sample shows tens of thousands of clones, 70% to 80% of them seen only once. Sequenced: PBMCs. The receptor source for this set is a woman aged 30 to 39 in good health and CMV-seropositive. The CDR3 runs from the conserved cysteine through the conserved F or W. D genes are given only for firm matches. A clone size is listed for some rows: how often the clone was seen (once, few, many), or a class if it is expanded.

>TRBV5-6|.|TRBJ2-7|TRBD1
TGTGCCAGCAGCCCCTACCCCTCGGGACAGGGGATCTACGAGCAGTACTTC
CASSPYPSGQGIYEQYF
>TRBV7-2|.|TRBJ2-5|.
TGTGCCAGCAGCTTTCTAAGCACCCAGTACTTC
CASSFLSTQYF
>TRBV27|.|TRBJ2-2|.
TGTGCCAGCAGTCTGTCCCTGAACACCGGGGAGCTGTTTTTT
CASSLSLNTGELFF
>TRBV5-1|few|TRBJ2-1|.
TGCGCCAGTTCAACAGGGGGGGTCGAGGATGAGCAGTTCTTC
CASSTGGVEDEQFF
>TRBV29-1|.|TRBJ2-7|TRBD2
TGCAGCGCCGAGGGCCGGGAGGACGAGCAGTACTTC
CSAEGREDEQYF
>TRBV5-5|.|TRBJ2-7|.
TGTGCCAGCAGCACCTGGAACAGTGCCTACGAGCAGTACTTC
CASSTWNSAYEQYF
>TRBV28|.|TRBJ2-4|TRBD2
TGTGCCAGCAGTGACCGGACTAGCTTCGAAAACATTCAGTACTTC
CASSDRTSFENIQYF
>TRBV5-4|.|TRBJ2-3|TRBD2
TGTGCCAGCAGCTTGGGAGGACTAGGCACAGATACGCAGTATTTT
CASSLGGLGTDTQYF
>TRBV6-1|.|TRBJ2-3|TRBD2
TGTGCCAGCAGGCCCTTCGGGGGGGCCCCAGATACGCAGTATTTT
CASRPFGGAPDTQYF
>TRBV6-5|.|TRBJ2-5|.
TGTGCCAGCAGCGGACATGGGTCGGCGGAGACCCAGTACTTC
CASSGHGSAETQYF
>TRBV27|.|TRBJ1-1|.
TGTGCCAGCAGTTTAGGACAGAACACTGAAGCTTTCTTT
CASSLGQNTEAFF
>TRBV7-2|.|TRBJ2-7|TRBD1
TGTGCCAGCAGCTCAGGGACAGGGATCAACGAGCAGTACTTC
CASSSGTGINEQYF
>TRBV30|.|TRBJ1-3|.
TGTGCCTGGAGTGTAAAGCAGGTCTTCTCTGGAAACACCATATATTTT
CAWSVKQVFSGNTIYF
>TRBV7-9|.|TRBJ1-4|.
TGTGCCAGCAGCTTAGCAGGGGGAGATGAAAAACTGTTTTTT
CASSLAGGDEKLFF
>TRBV30|.|TRBJ2-2|.
TGTGCCTTGGACAGCTCGAACACCGGGGAGCTGTTTTTT
CALDSSNTGELFF
>TRBV18|.|TRBJ2-3|TRBD2
TGTGCCAGCTCACGTCTAGCGGGAGTAGAGATAGATACGCAGTATTTT
CASSRLAGVEIDTQYF
>TRBV5-5|few|TRBJ2-5|TRBD2
TGTGCCAGCAGCTTAGAGTTAGCGGGGGGTCGGGAGACCCAGTACTTC
CASSLELAGGRETQYF
>TRBV10-1|.|TRBJ1-1|TRBD1
TGCGCCAGCAGTACAGGGGGTATGAACACTGAAGCTTTCTTT
CASSTGGMNTEAFF
>TRBV19|.|TRBJ2-1|TRBD1
TGTGCCAGTAGTAGGGGACAGGGAGGTAGCAATGAGCAGTTCTTC
CASSRGQGGSNEQFF
>TRBV6-6|few|TRBJ2-7|TRBD2
TGTGCCAGCAGTTACGGCGGGGGGGGATACGAGCAGTACTTC
CASSYGGGGYEQYF
>TRBV6-4|once|TRBJ2-1|TRBD1
TGTGCCAGCAGCGAACACGGGACAGGCTTTGGATTAGAGCAGTTCTTC
CASSEHGTGFGLEQFF
>TRBV7-7|.|TRBJ2-1|.
TGTGCTAGCAGCTTGGGCCTAGCCGATGAGCAGTTCTTC
CASSLGLADEQFF
>TRBV7-9|.|TRBJ2-3|TRBD2
TGTGCCAGCAGTAGAGAGGGGCGGGAGAGAGGAGATACGCAGTATTTT
CASSREGRERGDTQYF
>TRBV7-6|.|TRBJ2-5|TRBD2
TGTGCCAGCAGCCCTAGCGTGGGGGGGGAGACCCAGTACTTC
CASSPSVGGETQYF
>TRBV6-1|.|TRBJ1-1|.
TGTGCCAGCAGCTTTGCAGAAAACACTGAAGCTTTCTTT
CASSFAENTEAFF
>TRBV6-1|.|TRBJ1-5|.
TGTGCCAGCAGTAAGGACAGTGGGCGTCAGCCCCAGCATTTT
CASSKDSGRQPQHF
>TRBV2|.|TRBJ1-4|.
TGTGCCAGCCGTGAAGCTGCGGTGTGGCAGGGGATTGAAAAACTGTTTTTT
CASREAAVWQGIEKLFF
>TRBV11-1|.|TRBJ1-2|.
TGTGCCAGCAGCAACGCAGGACAGAATAATGGCTACACCTTC
CASSNAGQNNGYTF
>TRBV7-8|.|TRBJ1-5|.
TGTGCCAGCAGCTTATTTGCGGGCGGGAATCAGCCCCAGCATTTT
CASSLFAGGNQPQHF
>TRBV12-5|.|TRBJ1-2|.
TGTGCTAGTGGTTTAGGGGGGGAACATGGCTACACCTTC
CASGLGGEHGYTF
>TRBV25-1|few|TRBJ1-2|TRBD1
TGTGCCAGCAGTCGAGGACAGGGTGGTTACTATGGCTACACCTTC
CASSRGQGGYYGYTF
>TRBV6-1|once|TRBJ1-2|.
TGTGCCAGCAGTGAAGACAGGGCCAACTATGGCTACACCTTC
CASSEDRANYGYTF
>TRBV4-2|.|TRBJ1-4|.
TGTGCCAGCAGGAAACAGGGAGAGAATGAAAAACTGTTTTTT
CASRKQGENEKLFF
>TRBV14|.|TRBJ1-2|.
TGTGCCAGCAGCCAAAGGGACACCAGCTATGGCTACACCTTC
CASSQRDTSYGYTF
>TRBV7-2|.|TRBJ2-1|TRBD2
TGTGCCAGCAGCTTACGGAGCGGGGCCGATGAGCAGTTCTTC
CASSLRSGADEQFF
>TRBV5-6|.|TRBJ2-5|TRBD2
TGTGCCAGCAGCTTGGAAAGGGGCGGCGGGGGACAAGAGACCCAGTACTTC
CASSLERGGGGQETQYF
>TRBV28|.|TRBJ1-1|.
TGTGCCAGCAGTTTAGGGACAGAAGCTTTCTTT
CASSLGTEAFF
>TRBV6-4|few|TRBJ2-7|TRBD2
TGTGCCACCAGTGGGGTGACTAGCGGGAGGGCTACCTACGAGCAGTACTTC
CATSGVTSGRATYEQYF
>TRBV5-1|.|TRBJ2-1|TRBD2
TGCGCCAGCAGCTTGGCCTTAGCGGGGGGAAATGAGCAGTTCTTC
CASSLALAGGNEQFF
>TRBV19|.|TRBJ2-6|TRBD1
TGTCCCAGTATAGGACAGGGGTCTGGGGCCAACGTCCTGACTTTC
CPSIGQGSGANVLTF
>TRBV18|.|TRBJ1-5|.
TGTGCCAGCTCACGGGACATTAGCAATCAGCCCCAGCATTTT
CASSRDISNQPQHF
>TRBV4-1|.|TRBJ2-1|TRBD1
TGCGCCAGCAGCCAAGGGATAAGAGGGAACAGGGGACATGAGCAGTTCTTC
CASSQGIRGNRGHEQFF
>TRBV7-2|.|TRBJ2-5|.
TGTGCCAGCAGCTTAGGACTAGTAGGAGAGACCCAGTACTTC
CASSLGLVGETQYF
>TRBV5-1|.|TRBJ2-1|TRBD2
TGCGCCAGCAGCTTTGGGGGGGAGTTGGGTAATGAGCAGTTCTTC
CASSFGGELGNEQFF
>TRBV18|.|TRBJ2-5|.
TGTGCCAGCTCACCACCCGCGCTCCAAGAGACCCAGTACTTC
CASSPPALQETQYF
>TRBV5-1|.|TRBJ2-4|.
TGCGCCAGCAGCGCGGGACAAAACATTCAGTACTTC
CASSAGQNIQYF